A selection of T cell receptor beta chains follows, all from one sample in a study of regulatory T cells in long-lasting Graves disease. One entry per CDR3 protein, called by TCRdb with MiXCR from the multiplex PCR reads. The table has about 460,000 distinct CDR3 sequences, 14% seen once. These same data were also listed under a study on T cells in Graves' hyperthyroidism and ophthalmopathy.

The specimen was peripheral blood mononuclear cells (PBMCs), collected at new diagnosis, from a patient treated with antithyroid drugs. These receptors were taken from a woman in her forties or fifties with Graves disease. Each CDR3 is given with its conserved first and last residue. Fields, in order: CDR3 DNA, CDR3 protein, V gene, clone size, J gene, D gene. D genes are given only for firm matches. Size is stated for part of the rows, as once, few or many counts, or as a class when the clone is expanded.

TGTGCCAGTAACCCCCTGGGGGGGCGTGGCTACACCTTC,CASNPLGGRGYTF,TRBV19,-,TRBJ1-2,-
TGTGCCAGTAGTAGGGTGGCAGGGGGTGACCAGCCCCAGCATTTT,CASSRVAGGDQPQHF,TRBV19,few,TRBJ1-5,TRBD1
TGTGCCAGCTCACCAACCAACCAAGAGACCCAGTACTTC,CASSPTNQETQYF,TRBV18,many,TRBJ2-5,-
TGCAGCGTTGAGGGACAGCCGAACACTGAAGCTTTCTTT,CSVEGQPNTEAFF,TRBV29-1,few,TRBJ1-1,TRBD1
TGCGCCAGCAGCAACAGGGGGGACACTGAAGCTTTCTTT,CASSNRGDTEAFF,TRBV9,many,TRBJ1-1,TRBD1
TGTGCCAGCAGCTTAGTTGCGGGAGCCTACAATGAGCAGTTCTTC,CASSLVAGAYNEQFF,TRBV7-9,many,TRBJ2-1,TRBD2
TGCGCCAGCAGCCCTTGGACAGGAACCTACAATGAGCAGTTCTTC,CASSPWTGTYNEQFF,TRBV4-1,few,TRBJ2-1,TRBD1
TGCAGTGCTCGAGGGGGACAGGAGATTAACTATGGCTACACCTTC,CSARGGQEINYGYTF,TRBV20-1,many,TRBJ1-2,TRBD1
TGTGCCAGCAGCCCACAGACAGGTTCTGAAGCTTTCTTT,CASSPQTGSEAFF,TRBV7-6,many,TRBJ1-1,-
TGTGCCAGCAGTTTAACGGGGCAATCTGAAGCTTTCTTT,CASSLTGQSEAFF,TRBV28,many,TRBJ1-1,-
TGTGCCACCAGTGAACCGACCGGAGGGAAAGCCTCGTACAATGAGCAGTTCTTC,CATSEPTGGKASYNEQFF,TRBV24-1,few,TRBJ2-1,-
TGTGCCAGCAGCCCCCGACTAGCATCTGAGCAGTTCTTC,CASSPRLASEQFF,TRBV3-1,few,TRBJ2-1,TRBD2
TGCGCCAGCAGTTCACCGGGACAGGGAGTCCCTGGGGCCAACGTCCTGACTTTC,CASSSPGQGVPGANVLTF,TRBV5-1,few,TRBJ2-6,TRBD1
TGTGCCAGGAGTGTTTTGAGCGAGCAGTACTTC,CARSVLSEQYF,TRBV9,many,TRBJ2-7,-
TGTGCCAGCAGGCTAGCGGGAGGGACTTCCGAGCAGTACTTC,CASRLAGGTSEQYF,TRBV27,many,TRBJ2-7,TRBD2
TGCGCCAGCAGCTTGGCCCCCGGGGGAGCAGCCTACGAGCAGTACTTC,CASSLAPGGAAYEQYF,TRBV5-1,many,TRBJ2-7,-
TGTGCCAGCAGTGACCCACGTCTCGACGGCACAGATACGCAGTATTTT,CASSDPRLDGTDTQYF,TRBV25-1,-,TRBJ2-3,-
TGTGCCAGCAGTCCTCCGGGACAGGGCAATCAGCCCCAGCATTTT,CASSPPGQGNQPQHF,TRBV28,many,TRBJ1-5,TRBD1
TGTGCCAGCAGTGAAAACGAATGGGCAGGGGGCGAGCAGTACTTC,CASSENEWAGGEQYF,TRBV2,many,TRBJ2-7,TRBD1
TGTGCCAGCAGCGTAGGGCCTAGCGGGTCAGGCGAGCAGTACTTC,CASSVGPSGSGEQYF,TRBV9,many,TRBJ2-7,TRBD2
TGTGCCAGCATCCGGACCGTAGGGACTGAAGCTTTCTTT,CASIRTVGTEAFF,TRBV2,many,TRBJ1-1,-
TGTGCCACACTAGCGGGAGCTTCCAATGAGCAGTTCTTC,CATLAGASNEQFF,TRBV27,many,TRBJ2-1,TRBD2